This TCR beta chain was sequenced during a study of chemoradiotherapy in HPV16-positive cancers. The method was immunoSEQ multiplex PCR; TCRdb's version includes in-frame clones alone and lacks a portion of them. Among about 1,400 clones listed, over 80% were seen once. V gave up 0 bases and J gave up 0 bases, with 20 bases separating them. This CDR3 is 19 amino acids long. A word on this clone: Its antigen remains unknown.

Study findings and constraints: HPV-specific T cells were functionally defined from only two HPV16-positive patients. During treatment, candidate HPV-specific clones and E7-related motifs expanded in tumor.

The clonotype comes from a human donor with HPV-associated anogenital cancer. Sample: tumor tissue, taken from a patient who underwent chemoradiotherapy. The J gene is TRBJ1-1, the V gene TRBV6-7; D is unresolved. TRBV6-7 is assigned to the ORF class and has an uncertain function. In DNA, the CDR3 is TGTGCCAGCAGTTACTCTATCAAAGCGGCACAGATTATGAACACTGAAGCTTTCTTT. It is translated as CASSYSIKAAQIMNTEAFF.